The 23 T cell receptor beta chains listed next were all sequenced from one sample in a study of cytomegalovirus exposure and HLA in healthy donors. The study ran its PCR with 60 Vbeta and 13 Jbeta primers. Here immunoSEQ multiplex PCR was the method, and the copy in TCRdb shows in-frame clones only, minus some. The sample includes about 160,000 clones, about 72% of them seen just once. Sequencing was done on a sample of PBMCs. The receptors stem from a man between 45 and 60 years old in good health and CMV-seropositive.

This chain joins TRBV7-7 and TRBJ2-2; D perhaps matches TRBD1 (6 bases). The CDR3 consists of 15 residues. Germline values: CDR1 SSHAT, CDR2 FNYEAQ (reference sequence). Trimming stripped 1 base from V and 4 bases from J, with 10 bases between. The CDR3 sequence is CASSLDQQGTGELFF. The CDR3 DNA reads as TGTGCCAGCAGCTTAGACCAACAGGGCACCGGGGAGCTGTTTTTT.

A few counts support this clone. The chain carries TRBV9 and TRBJ2-7, with TRBD1 matching 7 bases. CDR3 length: 13 amino acids. Looked up from germline, CDR1 is SGDLS and CDR2 is YYNGEE. V lost 5 bases, J lost 6 bases, and 8 bases stayed unmatched. For the CDR3, the DNA is TGTGCCAGCAGTGCCTCACAGGGGACCGAGCAGTACTTC. It specifies CASSASQGTEQYF.

The table lists this clone with a few counts. The V gene is TRBV30, the J gene TRBJ2-1; the D is unclear. Per germline, CDR1 GTSNPN and CDR2 SVGIG (reference sequence). The CDR3 covers 14 residues. Between the trimmed V and J ends, which lost 0 bases and 4 bases, there was a span of 10 bases. Here the CDR3 DNA reads TGTGCCTGGAGTGTATTGTACAGTTACAATGAGCAGTTCTTC. It specifies CAWSVLYSYNEQFF.

The V call is TRBV28, the J call TRBJ1-5, with 7 nucleotides matching TRBD1. This CDR3 is 15 amino acids long. Germline-derived CDR1 and CDR2 are MDHEN and SYDVKM. Trimming at V came to 6 bases and at J to 3 bases, leaving 8 bases not matched to a gene. CDR3 nucleotides: TGTGCCAGCAGAAGGGGGCAGGTGCTCAATCAGCCCCAGCATTTT. This encodes CASRRGQVLNQPQHF.

The J gene is TRBJ2-1, the V gene TRBV2; 10 bases map to TRBD2. V gave up 4 bases and J gave up 9 bases; unmatched junction bases: 9. The germline V gene encodes CDR1 SNHLY and CDR2 FYNNEI. This CDR3 is built from 15 residues. CDR3 region: CASSGRSGGAAEQFF. The CDR3 region has the DNA TGTGCCAGCAGTGGACGAAGCGGGGGGGCCGCTGAGCAGTTCTTC.

This chain uses TRBV4-3 with TRBJ2-6, with 7 bases that match TRBD1. This CDR3 region has 21 residues. Germline V gives CDR1 LGHNA, CDR2 YSLEER. After removal of 2 bases from V and 4 bases from J, the junction contained 20 bases not matched to a gene. CDR3 protein: CASSQFSIWAGGENGANVLTF. CDR3 DNA: TGCGCCAGCAGCCAATTCTCGATTTGGGCAGGGGGAGAAAACGGGGCCAACGTCCTGACTTTC.

This chain uses TRBV2 with TRBJ2-7; 8 bases line up with TRBD2. V trimming: 5 bases; J trimming: 6 bases; junction bases outside the gene matches: 6. Germline CDR1 reads SNHLY; CDR2 reads FYNNEI. The CDR3 is 13 amino acids. CDR3 coding DNA: TGTGCCAGCAGTCTTACTAGCGGCGGCGAGCAGTACTTC. It yields the protein CASSLTSGGEQYF.

The chain links TRBV16 to TRBJ2-7, with 9 nucleotides matching TRBD1. V dropped 4 bases and J dropped 3; count of bases not matched to a gene: 7. Germline CDR1 reads KGHSY; CDR2 reads FQNENV. There are 15 residues in the CDR3. CDR3: CASSPKGQGIYEQYF. The DNA for the CDR3 is TGTGCCAGCAGCCCCAAAGGACAGGGGATCTACGAGCAGTACTTC. Filled out from reference TRBV16 and TRBJ2-7, the complete variable domain reads GEEVAQTPKHLVRGEGQKAKLYCAPIKGHSYVFWYQQVLKNEFKFLISFQNENVFDETGMPKERFSAKCLPNSPCSLEIQATKLEDSAVYFCASSPKGQGIYEQYFGPGTRLTVT.

The V gene is TRBV5-6, the J gene TRBJ2-5; D remains ambiguous. The germline CDR1 and CDR2 sequences are SGHDT and YYEEEE. The CDR3 covers 16 residues. V dropped 0 bases and J dropped 4 bases, with 16 bases sitting between them. The CDR3 here is CASSLGRRRTAETQYF. CDR3 coding DNA: TGTGCCAGCAGCTTGGGCCGGCGGCGAACGGCAGAGACCCAGTACTTC.

The rearrangement joins TRBV16 to TRBJ2-7; D may be TRBD1 (6 bases). Germline V gene data show CDR1 as KGHSY and CDR2 as FQNENV. V was clipped by 6 bases and J by 5 bases, with 17 bases between them. The CDR3 loop spans 14 amino acids. Here the CDR3 DNA reads TGTGCCAGCAGTCAACAGGGTCTGATAAACGAGCAGTACTTC. Protein sequence: CASSQQGLINEQYF.

CDR3: CASSAWDSLMNTEAFF. CDR3 nucleotides: TGTGCCAGCAGTGCCTGGGACAGCCTAATGAACACTGAAGCTTTCTTT. The rearrangement uses TRBV25-1 and TRBJ1-1; 7 nucleotides line up with TRBD1. Germline V gene lookup returns CDR1 MGHDK and CDR2 SYGVNS. The CDR3 extends over 16 amino acids. With 4 bases clipped from V and 0 bases from J, the junction kept 8 bases outside the gene matches.

The chain combines TRBV7-2 with TRBJ2-2, with a weak D call TRBD2 (5 bases). CDR3 length: 12 residues. Germline V gives CDR1 SGHTA, CDR2 FQGNSA. Trimming removed 5 bases at V and 8 bases at J, with 9 bases between. CDR3 sequence: CASSPGVGELFF. The CDR3 DNA reads as TGTGCCAGCAGCCCCGGGGTTGGGGAGCTGTTTTTT.

This sequence joins TRBV19 and TRBJ2-7, with 7 bases identical to TRBD1. Germline-derived CDR1 and CDR2 are LNHDA and SQIVND (reference sequence). The trim removed 5 bases at V and 3 bases at J, leaving 4 bases unmatched. This CDR3 is 13 amino acids long. This chain's CDR3 is CASSFAGGYEQYF. DNA of the CDR3: TGTGCCAGTAGTTTTGCAGGGGGCTACGAGCAGTACTTC.

The chain employs TRBV29-1 and TRBJ1-2, with 8 positions matching TRBD1. This CDR3 is 16 amino acids long. Trimming at V came to 4 bases and at J to 4 bases, leaving 14 bases not matched to a gene. CDR1 is SQVTM, CDR2 ANQGSEA, per germline. DNA of the CDR3: TGCAGCGTTGTTGGTGACAGGGGAATAATGAGCTATGGCTACACCTTC. It yields the protein CSVVGDRGIMSYGYTF. Full variable domain (remainder filled in from reference TRBV29-1 and TRBJ1-2): SAVISQKPSRDICQRGTSLTIQCQVDSQVTMMFWYRQQPGQSLTLIATANQGSEATYESGFVIDKFPISRPNLTFSTLTVSNMSPEDSSIYLCSVVGDRGIMSYGYTFGSGTRLTVV.

The chain joins TRBV18 to TRBJ1-1; D possibly corresponds to TRBD1 (6 bases). Trimming shortened V by 2 bases and J by 1 base, and 17 bases separated the two germline ends. In germline, CDR1 is KGHSH, CDR2 LQKENI. The CDR3 sequence is 17 residues long. CDR3 bases: TGTGCCAGCTCACCAAAGGCAGGGGCCCTTCAGAACACTGAAGCTTTCTTT. Translation: CASSPKAGALQNTEAFF.

This CDR3 reads CASSQDWIANSGNTIYF. The CDR3 DNA sequence: TGCGCCAGCAGCCAAGACTGGATAGCCAACTCTGGAAACACCATATATTTT. The chain combines TRBV4-3 with TRBJ1-3; D ambiguous. The CDR3 spans 17 residues. Deletions cut 0 bases from V and 0 bases from J, with 12 bases between. Looked up from germline, CDR1 is LGHNA and CDR2 is YSLEER.

The genes are TRBV14 and TRBJ2-7; the match to TRBD1 covers 9 bases. Germline V gene lookup returns CDR1 SGHDN and CDR2 FVKESK. CDR3 length: 16 amino acids. V shed 0 bases and J 4 bases; nucleotides not matched to a gene: 7. Here the CDR3 DNA reads TGTGCCAGCAGCCAAGATAGGAGGACAGGGGTATACGAGCAGTACTTC. Protein sequence: CASSQDRRTGVYEQYF.

V and J are TRBV7-9 and TRBJ2-3, with D maybe TRBD2 (6 bases). This CDR3 has 15 amino acids. Germline values: CDR1 SEHNR, CDR2 FQNEAQ (reference sequence). The ends were cut back, 4 bases at V and 2 bases at J, with 13 bases in the middle. The CDR3 protein is CASSWSSGYTDTQYF. The CDR3 DNA sequence: TGTGCCAGCAGCTGGAGTAGCGGATACACAGATACGCAGTATTTT.

The rearrangement links TRBV7-3 to TRBJ2-3; D may be TRBD2 (7 bases). V dropped 3 bases and J dropped 1 base, with 17 bases sitting between them. CDR1 SGHTA and CDR2 FQGTGA come from the germline V gene. The CDR3 is made up of 17 amino acids. This CDR3 is CASSFGGGPGGTDTQYF. The CDR3 DNA reads as TGTGCCAGCAGCTTCGGCGGGGGCCCAGGGGGCACAGATACGCAGTATTTT.

There are a few counts of this clone. The genes are TRBV25-1 and TRBJ1-1; TRBD1 aligns across 9 bases. Germline CDR1 is MGHDK and CDR2 is SYGVNS. The CDR3 is 15 amino acids. Germline trimming cut 7 bases from V and 5 bases from J; bases unmatched to any gene: 11. The CDR3 sequence: CASKIQGQGWTEAFF. The CDR3 DNA follows: TGTGCCAGCAAAATCCAGGGACAGGGATGGACTGAAGCTTTCTTT.

V gene TRBV4-2 combines with J gene TRBJ2-3; D is possibly TRBD2 (6 bases). V shed 7 bases and J shed 2 bases, with 13 bases lying between them. CDR3 length: 14 amino acids. Germline lookup yields CDR1 LGHNA and CDR2 YNFKEQ. The CDR3 reads CASTSGLSTDTQYF. The CDR3 DNA sequence: TGTGCCAGCACCTCGGGACTCTCCACAGATACGCAGTATTTT.

Only a few counts were recorded for this clone. The rearrangement links TRBV4-3 to TRBJ1-3; 7 bases agree with TRBD1. This CDR3 comprises 17 residues. Germline lookup yields CDR1 LGHNA and CDR2 YSLEER. J lost 0 bases, V lost 1 base, and 6 bases had no gene match. CDR3 residues: CASSQGTGANSGNTIYF. The CDR3 DNA follows: TGCGCCAGCAGCCAAGGGACAGGCGCTAACTCTGGAAACACCATATATTTT.

The rearrangement uses TRBV7-3 and TRBJ2-3; TRBD2 might be the D (5 bases). The CDR3 sequence is 15 residues long. The V and J ends lost 5 bases and 1 base respectively, with 13 bases between them. Germline V gene data show CDR1 as SGHTA and CDR2 as FQGTGA. This CDR3 reads CASSPPGSGTDTQYF. CDR3 coding DNA: TGTGCCAGCAGCCCTCCGGGGTCTGGCACAGATACGCAGTATTTT.